This paragraph reports one T cell receptor beta chain. Its antigen is as yet unknown. The sample belongs to a study of cytomegalovirus exposure and HLA in healthy donors. Study-level results: V segments that were indistinguishable, TRBV6-2 and TRBV6-3 among them, were omitted from analysis.

The CDR3 is made up of 13 amino acids. Germline assignment: CDR1 SGHRS and CDR2 YFSETQ. V lost 4 bases to trimming and J lost 1 base; unmatched junction nucleotides: 1. Primers: 60 Vbeta forward and 13 Jbeta reverse. The protocol was immunoSEQ multiplex PCR, while the TCRdb copy is restricted to in-frame clones and leaves out a portion. The sample lists fewer than 200,000 clones; 73% were seen once. The sequenced sample was PBMCs. V and J are TRBV5-1 and TRBJ1-1; the match to TRBD1 covers 7 bases. The clonotype originates from a woman between 18 and 30 years old in good health and CMV-seropositive. Here the CDR3 reads CASSAGGNTEAFF. CDR3 bases: TGCGCCAGCAGCGCAGGGGGGAACACTGAAGCTTTCTTT.